Listed below are T cell receptor beta chains from one sample, sequenced in a study of blood T cell repertoires in COVID-19. Here immunoSEQ multiplex PCR was the method, and the copy in TCRdb shows in-frame clones only, minus some. This sample has about 280,000 clones, with about 83% found just once. The sequencing input was peripheral blood. These receptors were collected from a woman aged 45-60 years who had recovered from COVID-19. The CDR3 runs from the conserved cysteine through the conserved F or W. Each record gives: J gene, CDR3 length, V gene, clone size, D gene, CDR3 protein, CDR3 DNA. D genes are given only for firm matches. Part of the rows lack a size; the others show once, few, many or a class for expanded clones.

J: TRBJ2-5
length: 15
V: TRBV28
size: NA
D: TRBD2
CDR3: CASSLGLAVQETQYF
DNA: TGTGCCAGCAGTCTTGGCCTAGCGGTCCAAGAGACCCAGTACTTC

J: TRBJ1-2
length: 12
V: TRBV24-1
size: NA
D: NA
CDR3: CATGGINYGYTF
DNA: TGTGCCACCGGGGGGATAAACTATGGCTACACCTTC

J: TRBJ2-3
length: 13
V: TRBV7-3
size: NA
D: NA
CDR3: CASSLDYTDTQYF
DNA: TGTGCCAGCAGCTTGGACTACACAGATACGCAGTATTTT

J: TRBJ2-1
length: 15
V: TRBV28
size: NA
D: TRBD1
CDR3: CASSRSGQGTNEQFF
DNA: TGTGCCAGCAGTAGATCGGGACAGGGGACTAATGAGCAGTTCTTC

J: TRBJ1-1
length: 15
V: TRBV9
size: NA
D: TRBD1
CDR3: CASSPVTGLNTEAFF
DNA: TGTGCCAGCAGCCCTGTGACAGGGTTGAACACTGAAGCTTTCTTT

J: TRBJ2-1
length: 18
V: TRBV28
size: NA
D: TRBD2
CDR3: CASSLWGSGTGGVNEQFF
DNA: TGTGCCAGCAGTTTATGGGGTTCGGGTACGGGAGGGGTGAATGAGCAGTTCTTC

J: TRBJ1-1
length: 17
V: TRBV28
size: NA
D: NA
CDR3: CASSPSGTNELNTEAFF
DNA: TGTGCCAGCAGCCCCTCGGGTACGAACGAACTTAACACTGAAGCTTTCTTT

J: TRBJ1-1
length: 13
V: TRBV18
size: NA
D: NA
CDR3: CASSPQDGTEAFF
DNA: TGTGCCAGCTCACCCCAGGATGGTACTGAAGCTTTCTTT

J: TRBJ1-1
length: 15
V: TRBV5-6
size: NA
D: NA
CDR3: CASRIGDNLDTEAFF
DNA: TGTGCCAGCAGAATTGGCGACAATTTGGACACTGAAGCTTTCTTT

J: TRBJ2-1
length: 16
V: TRBV9
size: few
D: TRBD2
CDR3: CASSETSSGGNNEQFF
DNA: TGTGCCAGCAGCGAAACGAGTAGCGGGGGGAACAATGAGCAGTTCTTC

J: TRBJ2-5
length: 16
V: TRBV6-2/TRBV6-3
size: few
D: NA
CDR3: CASSYASRDHQETQYF
DNA: TGTGCCAGCAGTTACGCCTCTAGAGATCACCAAGAGACCCAGTACTTC

J: TRBJ2-3
length: 14
V: TRBV18
size: once
D: NA
CDR3: CASSRGPSTDTQYF
DNA: TGTGCCAGCTCACGTGGGCCGAGCACAGATACGCAGTATTTT

J: TRBJ1-4
length: 14
V: TRBV7-2
size: few
D: NA
CDR3: CASSFLQVDEKLFF
DNA: TGTGCCAGCAGCTTTTTACAGGTCGATGAAAAACTGTTTTTT

J: TRBJ1-1
length: 15
V: TRBV6-6
size: NA
D: NA
CDR3: CASSYFTGHNTEAFF
DNA: TGTGCCAGCAGTTACTTCACAGGGCATAACACTGAAGCTTTCTTT

J: TRBJ1-1
length: 14
V: TRBV5-1
size: NA
D: NA
CDR3: CASSLRTENTEAFF
DNA: TGCGCCAGCAGCTTGAGGACAGAAAACACTGAAGCTTTCTTT

J: TRBJ2-7
length: 17
V: TRBV4-1
size: NA
D: TRBD1
CDR3: CASSRAPGQGTSYEQYF
DNA: TGCGCCAGCAGCCGAGCCCCGGGACAGGGGACTTCCTACGAGCAGTACTTC

J: TRBJ2-5
length: 15
V: TRBV19
size: NA
D: NA
CDR3: CASSIIAGYQETQYF
DNA: TGTGCCAGTAGTATTATTGCGGGGTACCAAGAGACCCAGTACTTC

J: TRBJ2-1
length: 18
V: TRBV13
size: once
D: TRBD1
CDR3: CASSLPPLTGVQAWEQFF
DNA: TGTGCCAGCAGCTTACCCCCTTTGACAGGGGTCCAGGCATGGGAGCAGTTCTTC

J: TRBJ2-3
length: 15
V: TRBV7-2
size: NA
D: TRBD2
CDR3: CASSRSGRATDTQYF
DNA: TGTGCCAGCAGCCGTAGCGGGAGGGCGACAGATACGCAGTATTTT

J: TRBJ2-7
length: 13
V: TRBV5-4
size: many
D: NA
CDR3: CASSLWAGDEQYF
DNA: TGTGCCAGCAGCTTGTGGGCAGGGGACGAGCAGTACTTC

J: TRBJ1-2
length: 13
V: TRBV7-2
size: NA
D: TRBD1
CDR3: CASSSGQNYGYTF
DNA: TGTGCCAGCAGCTCGGGACAGAACTATGGCTACACCTTC

J: TRBJ2-2
length: 12
V: TRBV27
size: few
D: TRBD2
CDR3: CASKGLAGELFF
DNA: TGTGCCAGCAAAGGACTAGCCGGGGAGCTGTTTTTT

J: TRBJ2-5
length: 14
V: TRBV19
size: once
D: NA
CDR3: CASNGGRSQETQYF
DNA: TGTGCCAGTAACGGGGGGCGAAGTCAAGAGACCCAGTACTTC

J: TRBJ1-5
length: 16
V: TRBV3-1/TRBV3-2
size: NA
D: NA
CDR3: CASSQGAREKGQPQHF
DNA: TGTGCCAGCAGCCAAGGGGCGAGGGAGAAGGGTCAGCCCCAGCATTTT

J: TRBJ2-1
length: 15
V: TRBV5-1
size: NA
D: NA
CDR3: CASSLGTREYNEQFF
DNA: TGCGCCAGCAGCTTGGGAACACGTGAATACAATGAGCAGTTCTTC

J: TRBJ2-5
length: 16
V: TRBV6-2/TRBV6-3
size: NA
D: NA
CDR3: CASSFRSRRHPETQYF
DNA: TGTGCCAGCAGTTTTCGCTCTAGGAGGCACCCAGAGACCCAGTACTTC

J: TRBJ2-3
length: 14
V: TRBV6-4
size: NA
D: NA
CDR3: CASSDGPGADTQYF
DNA: TGTGCCAGCAGTGACGGGCCTGGCGCAGATACGCAGTATTTT

J: TRBJ1-2
length: 11
V: TRBV30
size: NA
D: NA
CDR3: CALDKNYGYTF
DNA: TGTGCCTTGGACAAGAACTATGGCTACACCTTC

J: TRBJ2-5
length: 16
V: TRBV14
size: few
D: TRBD2
CDR3: CASSQSSGRGAETQYF
DNA: TGTGCCAGCAGCCAGTCTAGCGGGAGGGGCGCGGAGACCCAGTACTTC

J: TRBJ1-2
length: 16
V: TRBV4-1
size: NA
D: NA
CDR3: CASSQEGQGSNYGYTF
DNA: TGCGCCAGCAGCCAAGAGGGACAAGGGAGCAACTATGGCTACACCTTC

J: TRBJ2-7
length: 13
V: TRBV3-1/TRBV3-2
size: NA
D: NA
CDR3: CASSQFPSGEQYF
DNA: TGTGCCAGCAGCCAATTCCCATCAGGGGAGCAGTACTTC

J: TRBJ2-5
length: 14
V: TRBV10-3
size: NA
D: TRBD2
CDR3: CAISSLAGGETQYF
DNA: TGTGCCATCAGTTCCCTAGCGGGAGGAGAGACCCAGTACTTC

J: TRBJ2-5
length: 16
V: TRBV9
size: few
D: TRBD2
CDR3: CASSVGRTSGEETQYF
DNA: TGTGCCAGCAGCGTAGGGAGGACTAGCGGGGAAGAGACCCAGTACTTC

J: TRBJ2-7
length: 13
V: TRBV6-6
size: NA
D: NA
CDR3: CASSSPAPDEQYF
DNA: TGTGCCAGCAGTTCCCCCGCCCCGGACGAGCAGTACTTC

J: TRBJ2-1
length: 16
V: TRBV5-1
size: NA
D: TRBD1
CDR3: CASSLTGGITYNEQFF
DNA: TGCGCCAGCAGCCTTACAGGGGGCATCACCTACAATGAGCAGTTCTTC

J: TRBJ1-5
length: 13
V: TRBV10-3
size: few
D: NA
CDR3: CAISAVSDQPQHF
DNA: TGTGCCATCAGTGCCGTATCGGATCAGCCCCAGCATTTT

J: TRBJ1-1
length: 13
V: TRBV9
size: once
D: NA
CDR3: CASSFGAGTEAFF
DNA: TGTGCCAGCAGCTTTGGCGCGGGCACTGAAGCTTTCTTT

J: TRBJ2-5
length: 15
V: TRBV5-5
size: NA
D: TRBD2
CDR3: CASSTGTSVKETQYF
DNA: TGTGCCAGCAGCACCGGGACTAGCGTAAAAGAGACCCAGTACTTC

J: TRBJ2-7
length: 12
V: TRBV30
size: NA
D: NA
CDR3: CAWEGKTYEQYF
DNA: TGTGCCTGGGAGGGGAAGACCTACGAGCAGTACTTC

J: TRBJ2-1
length: 16
V: TRBV4-3
size: NA
D: TRBD2
CDR3: CASSPRLAARYNEQFF
DNA: TGCGCCAGCAGCCCCCGACTAGCGGCAAGATACAATGAGCAGTTCTTC

J: TRBJ1-6
length: 15
V: TRBV7-2
size: NA
D: NA
CDR3: CASSPAAGLDSPLHF
DNA: TGTGCCAGCAGCCCGGCGGCAGGGCTCGATTCACCCCTCCACTTT

J: TRBJ1-5
length: 13
V: TRBV6-2/TRBV6-3
size: NA
D: TRBD1
CDR3: CASSVTQGEPQHF
DNA: TGTGCCAGCAGTGTCACTCAGGGGGAGCCCCAGCATTTT

J: TRBJ1-5
length: 14
V: TRBV19
size: NA
D: NA
CDR3: CASRGAGSNQPQHF
DNA: TGTGCCAGTCGGGGGGCGGGCAGCAATCAGCCCCAGCATTTT

J: TRBJ2-7
length: 12
V: TRBV12-3/TRBV12-4
size: once
D: NA
CDR3: CASRERGSEQYF
DNA: TGTGCCAGCAGGGAACGGGGAAGCGAGCAGTACTTC

J: TRBJ2-1
length: 16
V: TRBV27
size: NA
D: NA
CDR3: CASSSEEPYPYNEQFF
DNA: TGTGCCAGCAGCTCAGAGGAGCCCTACCCGTACAATGAGCAGTTCTTC

J: TRBJ1-1
length: 15
V: TRBV6-5
size: few
D: TRBD1
CDR3: CASTETGGMNTEAFF
DNA: TGTGCCAGCACCGAGACAGGGGGCATGAACACTGAAGCTTTCTTT

J: TRBJ2-7
length: 17
V: TRBV7-8
size: once
D: TRBD2
CDR3: CASSLARGGGSSYEQYF
DNA: TGTGCCAGCAGCTTAGCCCGCGGCGGGGGGAGCTCCTACGAGCAGTACTTC

J: TRBJ1-1
length: 15
V: TRBV9
size: NA
D: TRBD1
CDR3: CASSRSGTVSTEAFF
DNA: TGTGCCAGCAGCCGTTCCGGGACAGTCAGCACTGAAGCTTTCTTT

J: TRBJ2-7
length: 13
V: TRBV27
size: NA
D: TRBD1
CDR3: CASWDRGQGEQYF
DNA: TGTGCCAGTTGGGACAGGGGGCAAGGGGAGCAGTACTTC